This T cell receptor (beta chain) originates from a study of blood T cell repertoires in COVID-19 (dated by TCRdb to 2018 to 2021). Regarding the research as a whole: Collaborator samples came from the United States, Italy and Spain and covered acute and convalescent phases of COVID-19. The material from the prospective study consisted of cDNA or gDNA derived from T cells, B-cell-depleted T cells, or PBMCs. Subjects who had been exposed to COVID-19, were actively infected with it, or had recovered from it provided the deeply sampled blood TCRbeta repertoires that made up the dataset. The repertoires were released in a freely available public database intended as a resource for research on the immune response to SARS-CoV-2. Samples were obtained from the ongoing ImmuneRACE study (first 160 participants) and from over a thousand subjects provided by 6 global collaborators. Nearly every sample came with metadata listing a de-identified subject ID, COVID-19 status, age in years and sex. HLA class I and class II types, where available, came from metadata supplied by the sample provider rather than from assay-based typing.

Whole blood was collected in K2EDTA tubes by collaborating institutions according to the institutions' own protocols. For TCRbeta analysis, collaborator samples were shipped as frozen whole blood, as isolated PBMCs, or as DNA extracted from either sample type. V lost 0 bases and J lost 9 bases, and the count of bases not matched to a germline gene is 9. CDR3 length: 16 amino acids, cysteine to phenylalanine. Only the CDR3 part of the read is kept: 48 bases, read in frame from the first base. Per the germline V gene (reference sequence), SGHNT is the CDR1 and YYREEE is the CDR2. To note about this clone: The target of this receptor is not known. It has no much larger one-base neighbor in the sample; base qualities were not kept.

TCRbeta CDR3 regions were amplified from genomic DNA using the immunoSEQ Assay, a bias-controlled multiplex PCR. The paper's processing steps were these. The number of nucleated cells in each sample was estimated from the amplification of reference gene primers within the assay. To quantify the absolute abundance of each unique TCRbeta CDR3 rearrangement, sequence reads were collapsed and filtered. For each sample, productive Simpson clonality was calculated as the square root of Simpson's diversity index across productive rearrangements. TCRdb stores this immuneACCESS table with in-frame sequences only. Part of the clones is absent; in the studies checked, under half of the shortfall reflects unresolved V genes, and no reason is known for the rest. That table gives V, J and clone size, and the DNA gave D and trimming. The sample has fewer than 80,000 clones on record, roughly 90% of them singletons. Together, the top ten hold approximately 15% of the sample.

The paper's findings and limits, for the study overall: Clinical and demographic metadata were provided uncurated, with the amount varying by source and participant.

The V and J segments used are TRBV5-4 and TRBJ1-6, and TRBD1 aligns with 7 junction nucleotides. The sequence derives from a woman aged 80 or over with active or convalescent COVID-19. The sequencing sample was made of peripheral blood. The CDR3 reads CASSLASETGRSPLHF. DNA sequence: TGTGCCAGCAGCTTGGCCAGCGAGACAGGGCGTTCACCCCTCCACTTT.